This TCR beta chain came from a study of blood T cell repertoires in COVID-19. The wider study: Acute-phase and convalescent COVID-19 samples originated in the United States, Italy and Spain. In each case, the material was cDNA or gDNA derived from T cells, B-cell-depleted T cells, or PBMCs.

Original methodology: It was from reference gene primer amplification that nucleated cell counts were estimated. Some clones are missing from TCRdb's copy, which holds only in-frame ones; the method was immunoSEQ multiplex PCR. The V and J calls and the clone size are those of that table, but D and trimming were determined from the DNA. This sample has some 490,000 clones, with approximately 85% found just once. Trimming stripped 5 bases from V and 5 bases from J, with 18 bases between. The CDR3 runs 15 residues. CDR1 and CDR2 (germline): LNHDA, SQIVND (reference sequence). The chain links TRBV19 to TRBJ2-5, with D possibly being TRBD1 (6 bases). The receptor was isolated from a human donor in a cohort sampled during active COVID-19. The sequenced sample was peripheral blood. CDR3 sequence reads: CASSALTGNRETQYF. CDR3 DNA sequence: TGTGCCAGTAGTGCGCTTACAGGGAATAGGGAGACCCAGTACTTC. The entire variable domain, with the rest obtained from reference TRBV19 and TRBJ2-5, is as follows: DGGITQSPKYLFRKEGQNVTLSCEQNLNHDAMYWYRQDPGQGLRLIYYSQIVNDFQKGDIAEGYSVSREKKESFPLTVTSAQKNPTAFYLCASSALTGNRETQYFGPGTRLLVL.